This TCR beta chain appears in the sequencing data of a study of blood T cell repertoires in COVID-19 (dated by TCRdb to 2020 to 2022). Study-wide context: Samples from collaborators originated in the United States, Italy and Spain and spanned both the acute and convalescent phases of COVID-19. The material from the prospective study consisted of cDNA or gDNA derived from T cells, B-cell-depleted T cells, or PBMCs. Subjects who had been exposed to COVID-19, were actively infected with it, or had recovered from it provided the deeply sampled blood TCRbeta repertoires that made up the dataset. A freely available public database, intended as a resource for researchers studying the immune response to SARS-CoV-2, is where the repertoires were released. Samples were obtained from the ongoing ImmuneRACE study (first 160 participants) and from roughly 1,300 subjects provided by 6 global collaborators. Nearly every sample came with metadata listing a de-identified subject ID, COVID-19 status, age in years and sex. HLA class I and class II types, where available, came from metadata supplied by the sample provider rather than from assay-based typing. Results the study describes overall, beyond this receptor: Clinical and demographic metadata were provided uncurated, with the amount varying by source and participant.

V is pared back by 6 bases and J by 5 bases, with 14 bases lying between the germline termini. The germline V gene sets CDR1 to SNHLY and CDR2 to FYNNEI. The CDR3, from cysteine to phenylalanine, totals 15 residues. Only CDR3 DNA remains: 45 bases, in frame from the first base. The collaborating institutions used their own protocols to collect whole blood in K2EDTA tubes. For TCRbeta analysis, collaborators shipped samples in one of three forms: frozen whole blood, isolated PBMCs, or DNA extracted from either of those sample types. TCRbeta CDR3 regions were amplified from genomic DNA using the immunoSEQ Assay, a bias-controlled multiplex PCR. Per the authors' processing: The number of nucleated cells in each sample was estimated by amplification of reference gene primers within the assay. To quantify the absolute abundance of each unique TCRbeta CDR3 rearrangement, sequence reads were collapsed and filtered. For each sample, productive Simpson clonality was calculated by taking the square root of Simpson's diversity index across productive rearrangements. TCRdb re-hosts the immuneACCESS table, in-frame sequences only. Its copies lack some clones; in the studies checked, an unresolved V gene accounts for under half of them, and the cause for the rest is not known. The DNA was the basis for D and trimming; V, J and clone size are from that table. The sample table lists approximately 160,000 clones, 75% to 90% of them with a count of one. The top ten clones comprise roughly 2.9% of the sample.

Only a few counts were recorded for this clone. What this receptor recognizes is not known. It has no much larger one-base neighbor in the sample; base qualities were not kept. The chain was built from TRBV2 and TRBJ1-6, with the D gene not clear enough to name. Sequencing was performed on peripheral blood. The TCR originated in a woman aged 55 to 70 with acute or convalescent COVID-19. The encoded CDR3 is CASRVGSANNSPLHF. The nucleotide sequence is TGTGCCAGCAGAGTGGGCAGTGCTAATAATTCACCCCTCCACTTT. With the portions outside the CDR3 filled from the reference TRBV2 and TRBJ1-6 genes, the complete variable region becomes EPEVTQTPSHQVTQMGQEVILRCVPISNHLYFYWYRQILGQKVEFLVSFYNNEISEKSEIFDDQFSVERPDGSNFTLKIRSTKLEDSAMYFCASRVGSANNSPLHFGNGTRLTVT.